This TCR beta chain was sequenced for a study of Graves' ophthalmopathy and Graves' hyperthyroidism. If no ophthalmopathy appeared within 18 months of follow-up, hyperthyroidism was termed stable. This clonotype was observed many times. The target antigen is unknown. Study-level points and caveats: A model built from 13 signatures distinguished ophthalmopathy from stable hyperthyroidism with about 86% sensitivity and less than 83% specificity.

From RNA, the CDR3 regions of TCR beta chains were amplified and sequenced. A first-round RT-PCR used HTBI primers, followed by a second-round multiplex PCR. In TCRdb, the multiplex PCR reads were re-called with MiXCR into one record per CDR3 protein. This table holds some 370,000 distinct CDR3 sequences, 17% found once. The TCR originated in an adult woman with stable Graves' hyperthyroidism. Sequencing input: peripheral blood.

The CDR3 DNA is TGTGCCAGCAGTTTAGGAGTGTACCAAGAGACCCAGTACTTC. Protein: CASSLGVYQETQYF. The chain uses TRBV12-3 or TRBV12-4 and TRBJ2-5; D call uncertain. Trimming took off 1 base at V and 0 bases at J, with 6 bases between the two ends. This CDR3 has 14 amino acids.